The 4 T cell receptor beta chains reported below all come from one sample, sequenced in a study of cytomegalovirus exposure and HLA in healthy donors. The PCR used 60 Vbeta and 13 Jbeta primers. Repertoires were generated with immunoSEQ multiplex PCR, while TCRdb's copy carries only in-frame clones and drops some. The data contain 120,000 or so clones, roughly 80% of them singletons. Specimen: PBMCs. The origin of the receptors is a woman aged 45-65 years in good health and CMV-seronegative.

This chain uses TRBV27 with TRBJ2-7; 13 nucleotides match TRBD2. Germline V gene sequence: CDR1 MNHEY, CDR2 SMNVEV (reference sequence). The ends lost 3 bases at V and 6 bases at J; junction bases unmatched: 8. There are 16 residues in the CDR3. In DNA, the CDR3 is TGTGCCAGCAGTTTGCGTGGACTAGCGGGAGTCTCCGAGCAGTACTTC. This sequence encodes CASSLRGLAGVSEQYF.

The chain links TRBV6-5 to TRBJ2-7; 7 bases are a match to TRBD1. After removal of 6 bases from V and 0 bases from J, the junction contained 8 bases not matched to a gene. Germline V CDR1 and CDR2: MNHEY, SVGAGI. CDR3 length: 15 amino acids. As DNA, the CDR3 is TGTGCCAGCAGGCTGACAGGGTTAGACTCCTACGAGCAGTACTTC. Translated, it gives CASRLTGLDSYEQYF.

The V gene is TRBV19, the J gene TRBJ1-5; D is uncertain. The CDR3 runs to 14 residues. Trimming cost V 6 bases and J 2 bases, with 11 bases left between them. The germline CDR1 and CDR2 sequences are LNHDA and SQIVND (reference sequence). The CDR3 spells CASRPAGGNQPQHF. CDR3 coding DNA: TGTGCCAGTAGGCCCGCGGGCGGCAATCAGCCCCAGCATTTT.

This clone was found a few times. The J gene is TRBJ1-2, the V gene TRBV7-9; a possible D gene is TRBD1 (5 bases). CDR1 is SEHNR, CDR2 FQNEAQ, per germline (reference sequence). The V gene lost 1 base and the J gene lost 2 bases, with 14 bases spanning the gap. The CDR3 spans 16 residues. The CDR3 DNA follows: TGTGCCAGCAGCTTAGAAGTCCAGGGCCTGAACTATGGCTACACCTTC. Translating it yields CASSLEVQGLNYGYTF.